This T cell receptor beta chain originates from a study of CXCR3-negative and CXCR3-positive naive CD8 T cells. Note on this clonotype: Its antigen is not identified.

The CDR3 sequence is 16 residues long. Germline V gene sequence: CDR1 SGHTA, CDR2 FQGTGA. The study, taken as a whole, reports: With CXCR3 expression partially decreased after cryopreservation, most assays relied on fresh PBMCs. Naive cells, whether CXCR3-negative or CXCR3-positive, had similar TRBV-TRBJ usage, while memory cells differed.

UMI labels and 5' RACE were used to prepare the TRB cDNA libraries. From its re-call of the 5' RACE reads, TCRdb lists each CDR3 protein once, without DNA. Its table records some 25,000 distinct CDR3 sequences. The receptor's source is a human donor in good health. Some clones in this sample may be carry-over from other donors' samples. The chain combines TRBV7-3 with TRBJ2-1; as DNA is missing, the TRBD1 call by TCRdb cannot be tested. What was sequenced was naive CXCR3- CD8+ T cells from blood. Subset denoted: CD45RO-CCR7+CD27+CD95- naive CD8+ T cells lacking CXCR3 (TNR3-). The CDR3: CASSLDDTPEYNEQFF.